Listed below are T cell receptor beta chains from one sample, sequenced in a study of cytomegalovirus exposure and HLA in healthy donors. This table comes from immunoSEQ multiplex PCR, and its TCRdb copy is limited to in-frame clones, with some not included. Of roughly 130,000 clones in the sample, about 73% are singletons; the top ten hold around 2.1%. Sequences were obtained from PBMCs. The receptors originated from a woman in her 40s in good health and CMV-seropositive. Each CDR3 is given with its conserved first and last residue. The order of the fields is CDR3 protein, CDR3 DNA, J gene, D gene, clone size, V gene. D genes are given only for firm matches. Expanded clones get a size class; other rows say once, few or many, or leave the size out.

CDR3 protein: CASSGRQANTEAFF
CDR3 DNA: TGTGCCAGCAGTGGCCGACAGGCGAACACTGAAGCTTTCTTT
J gene: TRBJ1-1
D gene: NA
clone size: NA
V gene: TRBV2

CDR3 protein: CASSRTGINTEAFF
CDR3 DNA: TGTGCCAGCAGCCGGACAGGGATAAACACTGAAGCTTTCTTT
J gene: TRBJ1-1
D gene: TRBD1
clone size: NA
V gene: TRBV4-2

CDR3 protein: CASSASYREGGYTF
CDR3 DNA: TGTGCCAGCAGTGCCTCCTACAGGGAGGGCGGCTACACCTTC
J gene: TRBJ1-2
D gene: NA
clone size: few
V gene: TRBV27

CDR3 protein: CASSQNLAGASSEQFF
CDR3 DNA: TGTGCCAGCAGCCAAAACCTAGCGGGAGCTTCGAGTGAGCAGTTCTTC
J gene: TRBJ2-1
D gene: TRBD2
clone size: few
V gene: TRBV11-2

CDR3 protein: CASSLPGSLYEQYF
CDR3 DNA: TGCGCCAGCAGCTTACCGGGAAGCCTCTACGAGCAGTACTTC
J gene: TRBJ2-7
D gene: NA
clone size: NA
V gene: TRBV5-1

CDR3 protein: CASGAGAGKVDVYQETQYF
CDR3 DNA: TGTGCCAGCGGGGCAGGAGCGGGGAAGGTTGATGTGTACCAAGAGACCCAGTACTTC
J gene: TRBJ2-5
D gene: TRBD2
clone size: once
V gene: TRBV4-2

CDR3 protein: CASTPGTANTEAFF
CDR3 DNA: TGCGCCAGCACCCCCGGGACAGCGAACACTGAAGCTTTCTTT
J gene: TRBJ1-1
D gene: TRBD1
clone size: NA
V gene: TRBV5-1

CDR3 protein: CASSRSRDSYEQYF
CDR3 DNA: TGCGCCAGCAGCCGTTCCCGGGACAGCTACGAGCAGTACTTC
J gene: TRBJ2-7
D gene: TRBD1
clone size: NA
V gene: TRBV4-1

CDR3 protein: CAWRARLSYNEQFF
CDR3 DNA: TGTGCCTGGAGGGCTCGACTCTCCTACAATGAGCAGTTCTTC
J gene: TRBJ2-1
D gene: NA
clone size: NA
V gene: TRBV30

CDR3 protein: CASRPRARYTGELFF
CDR3 DNA: TGTGCCAGCAGACCCCGCGCCCGGTACACCGGGGAGCTGTTTTTT
J gene: TRBJ2-2
D gene: NA
clone size: NA
V gene: TRBV28

CDR3 protein: CATKTQGLENQPQHF
CDR3 DNA: TGTGCCACGAAAACGCAGGGGCTTGAGAATCAGCCCCAGCATTTT
J gene: TRBJ1-5
D gene: NA
clone size: NA
V gene: TRBV19

CDR3 protein: CASSSGLEFTGELFF
CDR3 DNA: TGTGCCAGCAGTTCCGGACTCGAATTCACCGGGGAGCTGTTTTTT
J gene: TRBJ2-2
D gene: NA
clone size: NA
V gene: TRBV28

CDR3 protein: CASSTRTGNTEAFF
CDR3 DNA: TGTGCCAGCAGTACCCGGACAGGGAATACTGAAGCTTTCTTT
J gene: TRBJ1-1
D gene: TRBD1
clone size: NA
V gene: TRBV28

CDR3 protein: CASRGMGRRPYGYTF
CDR3 DNA: TGTGCCAGCAGGGGGATGGGGAGACGACCCTATGGCTACACCTTC
J gene: TRBJ1-2
D gene: NA
clone size: once
V gene: TRBV5-6

CDR3 protein: CASRVGGATNEKLFF
CDR3 DNA: TGTGCCAGCAGGGTCGGGGGGGCAACTAATGAAAAACTGTTTTTT
J gene: TRBJ1-4
D gene: NA
clone size: NA
V gene: TRBV2

CDR3 protein: CASSLPPPLRQWESYEQYF
CDR3 DNA: TGCGCCAGCAGCCTACCTCCCCCGCTAAGACAATGGGAGTCCTACGAGCAGTACTTC
J gene: TRBJ2-7
D gene: NA
clone size: NA
V gene: TRBV4-1

CDR3 protein: CASSLRGGTNEKLFF
CDR3 DNA: TGTGCCAGCAGCCTCCGCGGAGGAACTAATGAAAAACTGTTTTTT
J gene: TRBJ1-4
D gene: NA
clone size: once
V gene: TRBV21-1

CDR3 protein: CSAAGADEKLFF
CDR3 DNA: TGCAGCGCAGCAGGGGCCGATGAAAAACTGTTTTTT
J gene: TRBJ1-4
D gene: NA
clone size: NA
V gene: TRBV29-1

CDR3 protein: CASSLSVNTEAFF
CDR3 DNA: TGTGCCAGCAGCTTATCCGTGAACACTGAAGCTTTCTTT
J gene: TRBJ1-1
D gene: NA
clone size: few
V gene: TRBV7-9

CDR3 protein: CASGVRGDGELFF
CDR3 DNA: TGTGCCAGCGGGGTACGGGGAGACGGGGAGCTGTTTTTT
J gene: TRBJ2-2
D gene: NA
clone size: NA
V gene: TRBV2

CDR3 protein: CASSESQGRDEQYF
CDR3 DNA: TGTGCCAGCTCCGAGAGCCAGGGTCGAGACGAGCAGTACTTC
J gene: TRBJ2-7
D gene: NA
clone size: once
V gene: TRBV18

CDR3 protein: CASSRGQALNEKLFF
CDR3 DNA: TGTGCCAGCAGCCGAGGACAGGCGCTTAATGAAAAACTGTTTTTT
J gene: TRBJ1-4
D gene: TRBD1
clone size: NA
V gene: TRBV7-2

CDR3 protein: CARSPGWTQYF
CDR3 DNA: TGTGCCAGAAGCCCAGGGTGGACCCAGTACTTC
J gene: TRBJ2-5
D gene: NA
clone size: NA
V gene: TRBV5-3

CDR3 protein: CASSWGTPRLALHYNEQFF
CDR3 DNA: TGTGCCAGCAGTTGGGGAACCCCCCGGCTAGCCCTACACTACAATGAGCAGTTCTTC
J gene: TRBJ2-1
D gene: NA
clone size: NA
V gene: TRBV28

CDR3 protein: CASETDRVGQPQHF
CDR3 DNA: TGTGCCAGCGAGACGGACAGGGTTGGTCAGCCCCAGCATTTT
J gene: TRBJ1-5
D gene: TRBD1
clone size: NA
V gene: TRBV27

CDR3 protein: CSSSLTTGTVGELFF
CDR3 DNA: TGTTCCAGCAGCTTGACGACAGGGACGGTCGGGGAGCTGTTTTTT
J gene: TRBJ2-2
D gene: TRBD1
clone size: NA
V gene: TRBV7-9

CDR3 protein: CAWSPPGELFF
CDR3 DNA: TGTGCCTGGAGCCCTCCCGGGGAGCTGTTTTTT
J gene: TRBJ2-2
D gene: NA
clone size: NA
V gene: TRBV30

CDR3 protein: CASSQGTWTRRENYNEQFF
CDR3 DNA: TGTGCCAGCAGCCAAGGGACCTGGACCCGGCGGGAAAACTACAATGAGCAGTTCTTC
J gene: TRBJ2-1
D gene: NA
clone size: NA
V gene: TRBV14

CDR3 protein: CASTNPGGRNTEAFF
CDR3 DNA: TGTGCCAGTACGAATCCCGGGGGGAGGAACACTGAAGCTTTCTTT
J gene: TRBJ1-1
D gene: NA
clone size: NA
V gene: TRBV19

CDR3 protein: CAWSVYTGGYYGYTF
CDR3 DNA: TGTGCCTGGAGTGTATATACAGGGGGCTATTATGGCTACACCTTC
J gene: TRBJ1-2
D gene: TRBD1
clone size: NA
V gene: TRBV30

CDR3 protein: CASSPLQGARGQPQHF
CDR3 DNA: TGTGCCAGCTCACCACTACAGGGGGCCAGGGGTCAGCCCCAGCATTTT
J gene: TRBJ1-5
D gene: TRBD1
clone size: NA
V gene: TRBV18

CDR3 protein: CASSERTSGGRYYEQYF
CDR3 DNA: TGTGCCAGCAGTGAAAGGACTAGCGGGGGCCGATACTACGAGCAGTACTTC
J gene: TRBJ2-7
D gene: TRBD2
clone size: NA
V gene: TRBV6-1

CDR3 protein: CASSQAGDRVYEQYF
CDR3 DNA: TGTGCCAGCTCACAAGCCGGGGACAGGGTCTACGAGCAGTACTTC
J gene: TRBJ2-7
D gene: TRBD1
clone size: once
V gene: TRBV18

CDR3 protein: CASSVGLAGVPAYNEQFF
CDR3 DNA: TGTGCCAGCAGCGTAGGGCTAGCGGGGGTTCCCGCCTACAATGAGCAGTTCTTC
J gene: TRBJ2-1
D gene: TRBD2
clone size: NA
V gene: TRBV9

CDR3 protein: CASSLDAGQAYEQYF
CDR3 DNA: TGCGCCAGCAGCTTGGATGCCGGACAAGCCTACGAGCAGTACTTC
J gene: TRBJ2-7
D gene: NA
clone size: few
V gene: TRBV5-1

CDR3 protein: CASSQVASGDLSFYGYTF
CDR3 DNA: TGTGCCAGCAGCCAAGTGGCATCGGGAGACTTGAGTTTCTATGGCTACACCTTC
J gene: TRBJ1-2
D gene: NA
clone size: once
V gene: TRBV14

CDR3 protein: CASRRTRGHGDTQYF
CDR3 DNA: TGTGCCAGCAGGCGTACTAGGGGGCACGGAGATACGCAGTATTTT
J gene: TRBJ2-3
D gene: TRBD1
clone size: NA
V gene: TRBV27

CDR3 protein: CASSLEGGEGYGYTF
CDR3 DNA: TGTGCCAGCAGCTTAGAAGGGGGCGAAGGGTATGGCTACACCTTC
J gene: TRBJ1-2
D gene: TRBD1
clone size: NA
V gene: TRBV7-9

CDR3 protein: CASSPKRGYGYTF
CDR3 DNA: TGTGCCAGCAGCCCTAAGAGAGGCTATGGCTACACCTTC
J gene: TRBJ1-2
D gene: NA
clone size: NA
V gene: TRBV7-2

CDR3 protein: CASSEAAHVNTEAFF
CDR3 DNA: TGTGCCAGCAGTGAAGCGGCCCACGTGAACACTGAAGCTTTCTTT
J gene: TRBJ1-1
D gene: NA
clone size: NA
V gene: TRBV6-1

CDR3 protein: CSVQEGRGGGADTQYF
CDR3 DNA: TGCAGCGTCCAGGAGGGAAGGGGGGGCGGCGCAGATACGCAGTATTTT
J gene: TRBJ2-3
D gene: NA
clone size: NA
V gene: TRBV29-1

CDR3 protein: CASSWSFRGGNDEQFF
CDR3 DNA: TGTGCCAGCAGCTGGTCCTTCCGGGGGGGGAACGATGAGCAGTTCTTC
J gene: TRBJ2-1
D gene: TRBD2
clone size: NA
V gene: TRBV7-2

CDR3 protein: CASSLSQGDYNEQFF
CDR3 DNA: TGTGCCAGCAGCTTATCACAGGGGGATTACAATGAGCAGTTCTTC
J gene: TRBJ2-1
D gene: TRBD1
clone size: NA
V gene: TRBV5-4

CDR3 protein: CASSPAFGTSSTDTQYF
CDR3 DNA: TGTGCCAGCTCACCCGCTTTTGGGACTTCTAGCACAGATACGCAGTATTTT
J gene: TRBJ2-3
D gene: NA
clone size: few
V gene: TRBV18

CDR3 protein: CASSQELHTYYEQYF
CDR3 DNA: TGCGCCAGCAGCCAAGAACTACATACTTACTACGAGCAGTACTTC
J gene: TRBJ2-7
D gene: NA
clone size: few
V gene: TRBV4-3

CDR3 protein: CSVVRGLGAFF
CDR3 DNA: TGCAGCGTTGTAAGGGGCCTTGGGGCTTTCTTT
J gene: TRBJ1-1
D gene: NA
clone size: NA
V gene: TRBV29-1

CDR3 protein: CSVAGDSNQPQHF
CDR3 DNA: TGCAGCGTTGCCGGGGATAGCAATCAGCCCCAGCATTTT
J gene: TRBJ1-5
D gene: NA
clone size: NA
V gene: TRBV29-1

CDR3 protein: CASSFGTGGRGYTF
CDR3 DNA: TGTGCCAGCAGTTTCGGGACAGGGGGCAGAGGCTACACCTTC
J gene: TRBJ1-2
D gene: TRBD1
clone size: NA
V gene: TRBV27

CDR3 protein: CASSNQQVYNSPLHF
CDR3 DNA: TGTGCCAGCAGTAACCAACAGGTCTATAATTCACCCCTCCACTTT
J gene: TRBJ1-6
D gene: NA
clone size: few
V gene: TRBV27

CDR3 protein: CASSNGPSSGGYTF
CDR3 DNA: TGTGCCAGCAGCAACGGACCGAGCTCAGGGGGCTACACCTTC
J gene: TRBJ1-2
D gene: NA
clone size: NA
V gene: TRBV7-2

CDR3 protein: CASSRAGGRSDEQYF
CDR3 DNA: TGTGCCAGCAGCAGGGCGGGGGGGCGTAGCGACGAGCAGTACTTC
J gene: TRBJ2-7
D gene: TRBD2
clone size: NA
V gene: TRBV27

CDR3 protein: CATAPRWRADTGELFF
CDR3 DNA: TGTGCCACCGCCCCAAGGTGGCGGGCCGACACCGGGGAGCTGTTTTTT
J gene: TRBJ2-2
D gene: NA
clone size: once
V gene: TRBV15

CDR3 protein: CASSDRGRGETQYF
CDR3 DNA: TGTGCCAGCAGCGACAGGGGGCGGGGGGAGACCCAGTACTTC
J gene: TRBJ2-5
D gene: TRBD1
clone size: NA
V gene: TRBV9

CDR3 protein: CASSYSGTPTNSPLHF
CDR3 DNA: TGTGCCAGCAGTTACTCGGGGACTCCTACCAATTCACCCCTCCACTTT
J gene: TRBJ1-6
D gene: NA
clone size: few
V gene: TRBV6-5